Presented here are 6 T cell receptor beta chains from one specimen sequenced in a study of shared clonotypes between healthy human individuals. Naive CD8 isolation took CD45RO-negative cells positively selected for CCR7 and excluded terminally differentiated effector memory CD45RA+ cells. The table came from immunoSEQ multiplex PCR; TCRdb's copy has only in-frame clones and leaves some out. The sample yields around 2,100,000 clones, about 95% seen once. The sequenced material came from naive CD8+ T cells sorted from blood. The origin of the receptors is a man younger than 35 in good health.

In the case of this clone: The sample contains more than one DNA sequence encoding this CDR3. V gene TRBV6-5 combines with J gene TRBJ1-1, with 8 bases identical to TRBD1. V was pared by 6 bases and J by 1 base, with 4 bases of the junction left unmatched. Germline V gene lookup returns CDR1 MNHEY and CDR2 SVGAGI. This CDR3 is 14 amino acids long. The CDR3 region has the DNA TGTGCCAGCAGCCCCGGGACAGGGAACACTGAAGCTTTCTTT. Its translation: CASSPGTGNTEAFF.

The chain is built from TRBV27 and TRBJ2-7; D is perhaps TRBD2 (7 bases). Germline assignment: CDR1 MNHEY and CDR2 SMNVEV (reference sequence). CDR3 length: 14 amino acids. With 6 bases removed from V and 6 bases from J, the gap between germline ends came to 18 bases. CDR3 sequence (DNA): TGTGCCAGCAGCCCCAGGGGCGGGGGAGGCGAGCAGTACTTC. Protein sequence: CASSPRGGGGEQYF.

The gene calls are TRBV2 and TRBJ1-3, with D unclear. Germline V lookup: CDR1 SNHLY, CDR2 FYNNEI. V was cut by 7 bases and J by 4 bases, with 11 bases left in between. There are 13 residues in the CDR3. The CDR3 loop is CASKVPLGNTIYF. DNA of the CDR3: TGTGCCAGCAAAGTACCCCTCGGAAACACCATATATTTT.

The chain joins TRBV9 to TRBJ2-3; TRBD2 agrees at 9 bases. Germline CDR1 and CDR2: SGDLS and YYNGEE. This CDR3 comprises 17 residues. V trimming: 5 bases; J trimming: 2 bases; junction bases outside the gene matches: 12. The CDR3 spells CASRSIAGDGDTDTQYF. CDR3 nucleotide sequence: TGTGCCAGCAGGTCAATAGCGGGAGATGGGGACACAGATACGCAGTATTTT.

The V call is TRBV10-2, the J call TRBJ2-7; D is undetermined. The CDR3 covers 14 residues. Germline V gene lookup returns CDR1 WSHSY and CDR2 SAAADI. The ends were cut back, 5 bases at V and 2 bases at J, with 13 bases in the middle. The CDR3 here is CASSISGRPYEQYF. The CDR3 DNA sequence: TGCGCCAGCAGTATATCAGGCAGGCCCTACGAGCAGTACTTC.

This chain joins TRBV7-9 and TRBJ1-2; D is possibly TRBD1 (5 bases). V lost 1 base, J lost 5 bases, and 23 bases lay in between. The V gene's germline CDR1 is SEHNR and CDR2 FQNEAQ (reference sequence). The CDR3 is made up of 18 amino acids. As DNA, the CDR3 is TGTGCCAGCAGCTTAGTAGGGGCAGGGTTTGGGATGACATATGGCTACACCTTC. Protein: CASSLVGAGFGMTYGYTF. Combining the CDR3 with reference TRBV7-9 and TRBJ1-2 gives the whole variable domain DTGVSQNPRHKITKRGQNVTFRCDPISEHNRLYWYRQTLGQGPEFLTYFQNEAQLEKSRLLSDRFSAERPKGSFSTLEIQRTEQGDSAMYLCASSLVGAGFGMTYGYTFGSGTRLTVV.